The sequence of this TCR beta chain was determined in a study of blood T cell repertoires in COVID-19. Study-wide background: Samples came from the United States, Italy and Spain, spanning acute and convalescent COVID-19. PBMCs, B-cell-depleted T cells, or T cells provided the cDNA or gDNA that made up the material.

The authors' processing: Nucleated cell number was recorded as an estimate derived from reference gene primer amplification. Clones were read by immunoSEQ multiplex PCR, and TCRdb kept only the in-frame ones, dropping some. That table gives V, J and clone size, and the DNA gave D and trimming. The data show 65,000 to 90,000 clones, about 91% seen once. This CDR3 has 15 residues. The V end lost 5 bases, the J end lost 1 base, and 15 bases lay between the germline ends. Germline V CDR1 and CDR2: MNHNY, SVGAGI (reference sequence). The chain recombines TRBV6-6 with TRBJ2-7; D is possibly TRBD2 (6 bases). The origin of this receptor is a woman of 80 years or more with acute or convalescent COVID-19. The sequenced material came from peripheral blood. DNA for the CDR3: TGTGCCAGCAGTCCCGGTCGGGGGAGTTCCTACGAGCAGTACTTC. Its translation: CASSPGRGSSYEQYF.